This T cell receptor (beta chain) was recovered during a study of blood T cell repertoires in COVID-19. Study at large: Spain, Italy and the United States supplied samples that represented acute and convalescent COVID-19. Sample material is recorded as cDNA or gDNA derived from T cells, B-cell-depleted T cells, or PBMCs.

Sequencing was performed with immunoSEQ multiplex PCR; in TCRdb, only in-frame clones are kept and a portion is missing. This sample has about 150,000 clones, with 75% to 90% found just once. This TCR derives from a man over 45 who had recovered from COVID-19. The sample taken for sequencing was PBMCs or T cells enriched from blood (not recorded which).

Here the CDR3 reads CASSPLLGENTEAFF. CDR3 bases: TGTGCCAGCTCACCGCTCCTCGGAGAGAACACTGAAGCTTTCTTT. V gene TRBV18 combines with J gene TRBJ1-1; the D is unclear. V was trimmed by 3 bases and J by 1 base, leaving 12 bases between them. This CDR3 is built from 15 residues. Looked up from germline, CDR1 is KGHSH and CDR2 is LQKENI.